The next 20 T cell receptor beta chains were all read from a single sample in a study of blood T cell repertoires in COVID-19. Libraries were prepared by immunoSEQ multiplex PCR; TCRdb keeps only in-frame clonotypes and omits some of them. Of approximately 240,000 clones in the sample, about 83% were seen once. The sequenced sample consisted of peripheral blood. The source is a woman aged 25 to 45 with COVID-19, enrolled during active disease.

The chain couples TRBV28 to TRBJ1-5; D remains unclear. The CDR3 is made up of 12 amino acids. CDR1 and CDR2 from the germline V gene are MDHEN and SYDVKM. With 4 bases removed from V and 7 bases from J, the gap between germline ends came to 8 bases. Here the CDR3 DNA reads TGTGCCAGCAGTTCAGAAACGCAGCCCCAGCATTTT. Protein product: CASSSETQPQHF.

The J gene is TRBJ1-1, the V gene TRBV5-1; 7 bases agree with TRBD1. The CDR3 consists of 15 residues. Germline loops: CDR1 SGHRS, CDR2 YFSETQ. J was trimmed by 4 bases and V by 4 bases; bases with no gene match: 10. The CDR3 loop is CASSHLERGPTEAFF. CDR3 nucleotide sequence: TGCGCCAGCAGCCACCTCGAAAGGGGGCCCACTGAAGCTTTCTTT. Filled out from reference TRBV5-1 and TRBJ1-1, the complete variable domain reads KAGVTQTPRYLIKTRGQQVTLSCSPISGHRSVSWYQQTPGQGLQFLFEYFSETQRNKGNFPGRFSGRQFSNSRSEMNVSTLELGDSALYLCASSHLERGPTEAFFGQGTRLTVV.

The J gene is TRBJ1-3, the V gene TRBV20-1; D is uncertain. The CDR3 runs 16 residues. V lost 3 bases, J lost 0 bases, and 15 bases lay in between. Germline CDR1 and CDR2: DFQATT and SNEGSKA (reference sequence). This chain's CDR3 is CSASPRHLSSGNTIYF. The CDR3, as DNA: TGCAGTGCTAGTCCGCGACACTTAAGCTCTGGAAACACCATATATTTT.

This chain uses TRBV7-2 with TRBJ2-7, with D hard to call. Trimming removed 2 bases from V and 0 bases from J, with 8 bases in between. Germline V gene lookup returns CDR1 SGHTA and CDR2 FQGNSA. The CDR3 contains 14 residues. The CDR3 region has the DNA TGTGCCAGCAGCTTAACTTTCCTCTCCTACGAGCAGTACTTC. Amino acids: CASSLTFLSYEQYF.

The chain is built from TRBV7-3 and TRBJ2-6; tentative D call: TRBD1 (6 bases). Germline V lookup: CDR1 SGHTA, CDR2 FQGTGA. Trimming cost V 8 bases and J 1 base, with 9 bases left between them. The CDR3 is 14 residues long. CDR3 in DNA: TGTGCCAGCGCAACAGGGTCTGGGGCCAACGTCCTGACTTTC. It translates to CASATGSGANVLTF.

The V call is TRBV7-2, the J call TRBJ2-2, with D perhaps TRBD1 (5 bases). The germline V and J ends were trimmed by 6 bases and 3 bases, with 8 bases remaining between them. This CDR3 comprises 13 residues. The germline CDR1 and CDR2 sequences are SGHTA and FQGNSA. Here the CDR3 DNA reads TGTGCCAGCAGTCCACAGGACACCGGGGAGCTGTTTTTT. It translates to CASSPQDTGELFF.

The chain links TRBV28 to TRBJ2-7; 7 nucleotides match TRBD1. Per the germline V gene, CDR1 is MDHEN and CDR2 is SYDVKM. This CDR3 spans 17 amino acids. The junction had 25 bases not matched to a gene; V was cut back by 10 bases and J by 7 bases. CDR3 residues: CAITKRQGPTTWREQYF. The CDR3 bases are TGTGCCATTACCAAGCGACAGGGTCCCACGACATGGAGGGAGCAGTACTTC.

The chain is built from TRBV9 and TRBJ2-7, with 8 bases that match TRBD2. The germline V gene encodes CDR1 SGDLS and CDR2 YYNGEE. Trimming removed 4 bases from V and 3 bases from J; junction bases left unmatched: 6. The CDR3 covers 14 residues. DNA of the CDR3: TGTGCCAGCAGCCCGGGGGGGAATGTCTACGAGCAGTACTTC. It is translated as CASSPGGNVYEQYF.

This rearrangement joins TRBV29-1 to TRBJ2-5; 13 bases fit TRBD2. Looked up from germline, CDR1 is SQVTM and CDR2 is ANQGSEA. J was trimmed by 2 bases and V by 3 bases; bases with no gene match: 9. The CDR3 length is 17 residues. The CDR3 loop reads CSVDSRTSGGGQETQYF. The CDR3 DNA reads TGCAGCGTTGATTCCCGGACTAGCGGGGGTGGTCAAGAGACCCAGTACTTC.

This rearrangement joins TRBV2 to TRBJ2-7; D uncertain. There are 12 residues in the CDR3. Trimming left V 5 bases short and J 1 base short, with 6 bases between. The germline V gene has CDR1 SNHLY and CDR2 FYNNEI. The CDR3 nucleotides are TGTGCCAGCAGTTTGAGTTCCTACGAGCAGTACTTC. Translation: CASSLSSYEQYF.

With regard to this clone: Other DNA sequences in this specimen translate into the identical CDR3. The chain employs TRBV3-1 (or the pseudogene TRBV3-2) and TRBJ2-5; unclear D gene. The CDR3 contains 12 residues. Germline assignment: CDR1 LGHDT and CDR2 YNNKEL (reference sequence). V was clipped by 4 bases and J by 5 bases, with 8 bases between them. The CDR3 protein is CASSPSRETQYF. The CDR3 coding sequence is TGTGCCAGCAGCCCCTCTCGGGAGACCCAGTACTTC.

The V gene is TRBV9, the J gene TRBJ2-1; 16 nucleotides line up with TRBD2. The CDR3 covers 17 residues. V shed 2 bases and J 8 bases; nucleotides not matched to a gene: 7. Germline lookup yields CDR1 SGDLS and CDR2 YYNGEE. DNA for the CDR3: TGTGCCAGCAGCGTTGGGACTAGCGGGAGGGCCAGGGATGAGCAGTTCTTC. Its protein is CASSVGTSGRARDEQFF.

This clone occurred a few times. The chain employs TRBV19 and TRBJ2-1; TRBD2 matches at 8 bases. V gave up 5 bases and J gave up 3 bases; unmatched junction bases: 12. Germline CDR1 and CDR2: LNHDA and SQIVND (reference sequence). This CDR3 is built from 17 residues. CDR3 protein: CASSVRLAGGLYNEQFF. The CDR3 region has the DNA TGTGCCAGTAGTGTCCGTTTGGCGGGAGGTCTCTACAATGAGCAGTTCTTC.

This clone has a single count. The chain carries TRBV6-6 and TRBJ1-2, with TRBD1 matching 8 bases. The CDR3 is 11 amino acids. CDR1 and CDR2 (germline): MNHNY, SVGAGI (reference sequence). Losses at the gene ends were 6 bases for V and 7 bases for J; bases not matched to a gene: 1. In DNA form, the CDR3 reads TGTGCCAGCAGGGACAGGGCTGGCTACACCTTC. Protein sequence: CASRDRAGYTF.

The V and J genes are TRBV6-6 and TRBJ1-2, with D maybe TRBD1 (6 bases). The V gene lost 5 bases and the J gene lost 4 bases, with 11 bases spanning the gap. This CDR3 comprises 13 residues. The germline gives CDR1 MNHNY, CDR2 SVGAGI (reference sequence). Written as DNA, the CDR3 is TGTGCCAGCAGTCCCGGGACACCCTATGGCTACACCTTC. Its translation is CASSPGTPYGYTF.

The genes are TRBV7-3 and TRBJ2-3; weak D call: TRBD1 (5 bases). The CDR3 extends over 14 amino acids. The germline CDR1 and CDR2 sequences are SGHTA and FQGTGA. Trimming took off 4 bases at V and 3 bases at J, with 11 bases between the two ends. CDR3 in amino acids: CASSSIPGTDTQYF. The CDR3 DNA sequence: TGTGCCAGCAGCTCCATCCCAGGGACAGATACGCAGTATTTT.

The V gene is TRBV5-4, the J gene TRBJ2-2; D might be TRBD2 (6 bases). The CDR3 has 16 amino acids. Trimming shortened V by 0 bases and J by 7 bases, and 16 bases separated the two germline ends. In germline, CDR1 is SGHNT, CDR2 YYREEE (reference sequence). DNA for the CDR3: TGTGCCAGCAGCTTGGCCACCGGGAGTAGGCACGGGGAGCTGTTTTTT. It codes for CASSLATGSRHGELFF. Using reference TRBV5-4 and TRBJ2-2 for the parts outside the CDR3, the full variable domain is ETGVTQSPTHLIKTRGQQVTLRCSSQSGHNTVSWYQQALGQGPQFIFQYYREEENGRGNFPPRFSGLQFPNYSSELNVNALELDDSALYLCASSLATGSRHGELFFGEGSRLTVL.

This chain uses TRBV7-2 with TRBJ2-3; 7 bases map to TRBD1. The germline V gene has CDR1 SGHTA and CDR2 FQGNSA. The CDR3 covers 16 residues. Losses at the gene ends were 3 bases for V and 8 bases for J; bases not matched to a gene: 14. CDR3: CASSLTGSWRVATQYF. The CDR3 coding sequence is TGTGCCAGCAGCTTGACAGGGTCCTGGAGAGTAGCTACGCAGTATTTT.

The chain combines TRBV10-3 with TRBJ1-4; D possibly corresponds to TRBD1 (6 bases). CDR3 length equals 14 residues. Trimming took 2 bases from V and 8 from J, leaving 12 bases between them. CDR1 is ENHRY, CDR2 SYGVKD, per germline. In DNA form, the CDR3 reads TGTGCCATCAGTGAGCGGGGGGCGCAGGAAAAACTGTTTTTT. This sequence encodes CAISERGAQEKLFF.

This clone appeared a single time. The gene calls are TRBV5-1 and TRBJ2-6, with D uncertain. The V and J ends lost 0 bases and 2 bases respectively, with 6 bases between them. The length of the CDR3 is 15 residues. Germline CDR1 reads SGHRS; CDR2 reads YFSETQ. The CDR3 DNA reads TGCGCCAGCAGCTTGGGGCAAACTGGGGCCAACGTCCTGACTTTC. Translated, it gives CASSLGQTGANVLTF.